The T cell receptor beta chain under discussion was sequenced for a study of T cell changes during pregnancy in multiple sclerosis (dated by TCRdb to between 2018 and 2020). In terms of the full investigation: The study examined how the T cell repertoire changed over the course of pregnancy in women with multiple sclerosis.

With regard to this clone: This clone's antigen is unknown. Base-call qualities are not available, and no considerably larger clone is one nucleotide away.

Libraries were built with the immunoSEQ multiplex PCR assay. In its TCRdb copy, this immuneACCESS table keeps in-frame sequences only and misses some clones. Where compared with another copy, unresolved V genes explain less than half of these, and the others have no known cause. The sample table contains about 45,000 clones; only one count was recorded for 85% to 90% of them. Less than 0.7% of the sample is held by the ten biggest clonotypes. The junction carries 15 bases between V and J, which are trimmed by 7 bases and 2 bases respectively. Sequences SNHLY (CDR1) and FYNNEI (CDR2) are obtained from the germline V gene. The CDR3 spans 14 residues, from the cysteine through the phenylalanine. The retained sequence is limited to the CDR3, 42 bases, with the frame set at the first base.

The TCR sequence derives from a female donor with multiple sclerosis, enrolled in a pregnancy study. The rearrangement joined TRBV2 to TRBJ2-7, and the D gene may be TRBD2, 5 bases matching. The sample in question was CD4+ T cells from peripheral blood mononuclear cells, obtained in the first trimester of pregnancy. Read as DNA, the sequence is TGTGCCAGCACCGAGCGGCCGGCCGCCTACGAGCAGTACTTC. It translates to CASTERPAAYEQYF.